A single T cell receptor beta chain is shown here with its context. What it binds is not known. The data belong to a study of siplizumab effects on memory and regulatory T cells. Study-level findings and limits: There appeared to be greater diversity in naive T cells than in memory cells, and naive T cells seemed major contributors to the alloresponse. Poor capture below about 10^-5 frequency left most alloreactive clones unmapped to unstimulated subsets.

The V end lost 1 base, the J end lost 7 bases, and 12 bases lay between the germline ends. Germline assignment: CDR1 SGHRS and CDR2 YFSETQ. The CDR3 contains 14 residues. Profiling relied on immunoSEQ multiplex PCR, and the TCRdb table lists in-frame clones only, not all of them. Of about 50,000 clones in the sample, 85% to 95% were seen once. V usage is TRBV5-1 and J usage is TRBJ2-4; a weak D match, TRBD1 (6 bases). Specimen: CD8+ T cells sorted from blood. The receptor's source is a human donor in good health. CDR3 sequence (DNA): TGCGCCAGCAGCTTGTTGGGGGCGAGGAACATTCAGTACTTC. This sequence encodes CASSLLGARNIQYF.